A single sample gave rise to the 2 T cell receptor beta chains below, sequenced in a study of shared clonotypes between healthy human individuals. Method: immunoSEQ multiplex PCR; TCRdb's copy keeps in-frame clones and lacks some. The table includes 450,000 to 650,000 clones, around 78% detected once. Specimen: PBMCs. These receptors were collected from a woman aged 40 to 50 in good health. Some clones in this sample may be carry-over from other donors' samples.

There are many counts of this clone. The chain uses TRBV5-5 and TRBJ2-7, with a possible D match to TRBD2 (5 bases). Germline V CDR1 and CDR2: SGHKS, YYEKEE (reference sequence). V lost 0 bases and J 3 bases, leaving 13 bases between the germline ends. CDR3 length equals 15 residues. In DNA, the CDR3 is TGTGCCAGCAGCTTGGCCCTTCAACTAGGCTACGAGCAGTACTTC. This translates into CASSLALQLGYEQYF. Combining the CDR3 with reference TRBV5-5 and TRBJ2-7 gives the whole variable domain DAGVTQSPTHLIKTRGQQVTLRCSPISGHKSVSWYQQVLGQGPQFIFQYYEKEERGRGNFPDRFSARQFPNYSSELNVNALLLGDSALYLCASSLALQLGYEQYFGPGTRLTVT.

The rearrangement links TRBV6-1 to TRBJ1-5, with TRBD1 matching 8 bases. The ends lost 6 bases at V and 7 bases at J; junction bases unmatched: 8. The germline V gene has CDR1 MNHNS and CDR2 SASEGT. CDR3 length: 14 residues. The CDR3 sequence is CASSPETGVQPQHF. The CDR3, as DNA: TGTGCCAGCAGCCCCGAGACAGGGGTACAGCCCCAGCATTTT.